This T cell receptor (beta chain) was obtained from a study of CD8 T cells in Susac syndrome. This CDR3 comprises 13 residues. Germline CDR1 is SGHTA and CDR2 is FQGNSA. Points on this clonotype: At one of its ends the junction is not consistent with the germline gene, which may arise from a read error.

The RNA input was about 0.5 to 1 ug, and it was reverse transcribed with random hexamers. TCRdb processed the immunoSEQ multiplex PCR reads anew with MiXCR; each CDR3 protein has one entry. This sample has approximately 160,000 distinct CDR3 sequences, with 92% found just once. The sample consisted of CD4+ T cells from PBMCs. The source is a human donor in good health. V usage is TRBV7-2 and J usage is TRBJ1-1; D not resolved. The CDR3 loop reads CASSLERNTEAFF. The DNA of the CDR3 is TGTGCCAGCAGTTTAGAAAGGAACACTGAAGCTTTCTTT.